The 3 T cell receptor beta chains in this list originate from one sample, sequenced in a study of OX40 agonist ivuxolimab in advanced cancers. TCRdb's copy holds only in-frame clones and misses some; the assay was immunoSEQ multiplex PCR. Among more than 35,000 clones listed, approximately 90% were seen once. Source: CD4+ or CD8+ T cells sorted from blood, taken in a trial of the OX40 agonist ivuxolimab. The receptors come from an adult with an advanced solid tumor such as melanoma, head and neck, liver or kidney cancer.

This clone was seen just once. V usage is TRBV29-1 and J usage is TRBJ2-7, with 9 bases aligning to TRBD1. The CDR3 is 14 residues long. Trimming at V came to 4 bases and at J to 3 bases, leaving 7 bases not matched to a gene. Germline V gene data show CDR1 as SQVTM and CDR2 as ANQGSEA. The CDR3 region is CSVVLTGGGYEQYF. In nucleotides, the CDR3 is TGCAGCGTTGTCTTGACAGGGGGTGGCTACGAGCAGTACTTC.

The rearrangement uses TRBV30 and TRBJ2-2, with 8 bases lining up with TRBD2. The CDR3 length is 16 residues. V dropped 0 bases and J dropped 4; count of bases not matched to a gene: 7. Per germline, CDR1 GTSNPN and CDR2 SVGIG (reference sequence). The CDR3 loop is CAWSVPAGTSTGELFF. The DNA for the CDR3 is TGTGCCTGGAGTGTCCCCGCCGGGACTAGCACCGGGGAGCTGTTTTTT.

This clone came up many times. V gene TRBV27 combines with J gene TRBJ1-2, with D uncertain. This CDR3 spans 14 amino acids. V dropped 2 bases and J dropped 4 bases, with 11 bases sitting between them. Germline assignment: CDR1 MNHEY and CDR2 SMNVEV (reference sequence). The chain's CDR3 is CASSLGPGGYGYTF. CDR3 DNA: TGTGCCAGCAGTTTAGGTCCGGGAGGCTATGGCTACACCTTC.